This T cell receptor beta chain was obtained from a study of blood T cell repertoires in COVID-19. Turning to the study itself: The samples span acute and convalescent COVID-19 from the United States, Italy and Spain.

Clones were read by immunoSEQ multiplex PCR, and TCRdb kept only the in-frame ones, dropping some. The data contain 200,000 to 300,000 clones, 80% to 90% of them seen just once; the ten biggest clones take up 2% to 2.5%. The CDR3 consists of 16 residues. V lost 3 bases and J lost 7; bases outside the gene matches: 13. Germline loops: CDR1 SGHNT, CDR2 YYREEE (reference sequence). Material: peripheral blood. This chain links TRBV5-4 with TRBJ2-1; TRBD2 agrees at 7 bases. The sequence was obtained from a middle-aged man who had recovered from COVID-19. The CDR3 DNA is TGTGCCAGCAGCTCCAGCCAGCGGGACGGGGAAAATGAGCAGTTCTTC. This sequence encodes CASSSSQRDGENEQFF.